This T cell receptor (beta chain) came from a study of T cell repertoires in cytomegalovirus infection. TCRdb re-called the reads with MiXCR, one entry per CDR3 protein. The sample includes more than 250,000 distinct CDR3 sequences, around 25% of them seen just once. This clonotype was seen a few times. What it recognizes is unknown. The CDR3 spans 15 residues. The germline gives CDR1 ENHRY, CDR2 SYGVKD. The trim removed 4 bases at V and 5 bases at J, leaving 8 bases unmatched. General study points: Totalled public TCR beta family frequency picked out people who carried CMV plus the relevant HLA. HLA-C-restricted CMV-specific TCR beta clonotypes prevailed in the ex vivo response.

Sequences were derived from cultured PBMCs, sampled from culture after CMV antigen stimulation. The TCR sequence derives from a human donor in good health (CMV status not recorded). Some clones in this sample may be carry-over from other donors' samples. The chain recombines TRBV10-3 with TRBJ2-1; 7 bases are shared with TRBD1. CDR3 coding DNA: TGTGCCATCAGTGTCGACAGGGAGATAGACAATGAGCAGTTCTTC. This codes for CAISVDREIDNEQFF.